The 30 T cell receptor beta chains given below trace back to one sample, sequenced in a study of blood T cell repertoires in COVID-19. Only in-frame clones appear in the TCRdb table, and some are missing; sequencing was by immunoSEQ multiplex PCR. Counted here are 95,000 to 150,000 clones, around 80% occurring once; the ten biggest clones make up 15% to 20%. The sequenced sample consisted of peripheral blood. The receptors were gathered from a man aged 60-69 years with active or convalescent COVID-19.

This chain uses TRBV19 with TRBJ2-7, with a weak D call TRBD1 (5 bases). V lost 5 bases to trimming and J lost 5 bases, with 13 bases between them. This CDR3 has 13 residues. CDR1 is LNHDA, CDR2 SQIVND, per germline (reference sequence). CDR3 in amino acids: CASSPLRGDEQYF. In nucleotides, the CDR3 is TGTGCCAGTAGTCCTTTAAGGGGTGACGAGCAGTACTTC.

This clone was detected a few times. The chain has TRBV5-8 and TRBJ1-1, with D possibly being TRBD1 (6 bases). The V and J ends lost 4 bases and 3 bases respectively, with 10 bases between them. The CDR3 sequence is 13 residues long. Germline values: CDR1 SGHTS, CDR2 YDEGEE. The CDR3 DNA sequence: TGTGCCAGCAGCCTCAACAGGGACACTGAAGCTTTCTTT. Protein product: CASSLNRDTEAFF.

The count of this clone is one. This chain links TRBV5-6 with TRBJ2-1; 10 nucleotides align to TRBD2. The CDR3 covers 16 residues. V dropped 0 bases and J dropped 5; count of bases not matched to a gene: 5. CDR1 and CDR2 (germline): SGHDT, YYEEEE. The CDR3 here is CASSLGLAGEDNEQFF. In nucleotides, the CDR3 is TGTGCCAGCAGCTTGGGGCTAGCGGGAGAGGACAATGAGCAGTTCTTC.

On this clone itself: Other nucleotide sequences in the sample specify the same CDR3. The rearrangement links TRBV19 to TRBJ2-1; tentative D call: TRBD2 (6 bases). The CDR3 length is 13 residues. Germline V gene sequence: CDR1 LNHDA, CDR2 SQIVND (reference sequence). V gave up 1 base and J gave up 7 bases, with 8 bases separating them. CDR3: CASSIGGGNEQFF. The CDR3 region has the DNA TGTGCCAGTAGTATAGGTGGGGGGAATGAGCAGTTCTTC. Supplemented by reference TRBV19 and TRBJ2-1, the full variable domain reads DGGITQSPKYLFRKEGQNVTLSCEQNLNHDAMYWYRQDPGQGLRLIYYSQIVNDFQKGDIAEGYSVSREKKESFPLTVTSAQKNPTAFYLCASSIGGGNEQFFGPGTRLTVL.

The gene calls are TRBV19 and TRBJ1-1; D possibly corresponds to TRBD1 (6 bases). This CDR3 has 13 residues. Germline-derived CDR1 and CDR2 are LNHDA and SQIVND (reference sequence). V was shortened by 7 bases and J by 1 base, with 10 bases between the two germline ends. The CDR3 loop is CASKVRGNTEAFF. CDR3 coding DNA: TGTGCCAGTAAGGTCAGGGGGAACACTGAAGCTTTCTTT. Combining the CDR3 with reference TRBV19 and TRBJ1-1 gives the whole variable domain DGGITQSPKYLFRKEGQNVTLSCEQNLNHDAMYWYRQDPGQGLRLIYYSQIVNDFQKGDIAEGYSVSREKKESFPLTVTSAQKNPTAFYLCASKVRGNTEAFFGQGTRLTVV.

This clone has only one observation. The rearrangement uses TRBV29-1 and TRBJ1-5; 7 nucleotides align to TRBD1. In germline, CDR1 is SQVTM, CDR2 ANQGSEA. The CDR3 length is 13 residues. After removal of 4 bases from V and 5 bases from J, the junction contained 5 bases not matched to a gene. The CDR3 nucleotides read TGCAGCGTTGCTAGGGGGCTGGATCAGCCCCAGCATTTT. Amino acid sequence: CSVARGLDQPQHF.

This CDR3 is CASSGRGNQPQHF. CDR3 DNA sequence: TGTGCCAGCTCAGGACGGGGAAATCAGCCCCAGCATTTT. The V gene is TRBV18, the J gene TRBJ1-5, with D unresolved. Deletions cut 5 bases from V and 4 bases from J, with 9 bases between. CDR3 size: 13 residues. CDR1 and CDR2 from the germline V gene are KGHSH and LQKENI.

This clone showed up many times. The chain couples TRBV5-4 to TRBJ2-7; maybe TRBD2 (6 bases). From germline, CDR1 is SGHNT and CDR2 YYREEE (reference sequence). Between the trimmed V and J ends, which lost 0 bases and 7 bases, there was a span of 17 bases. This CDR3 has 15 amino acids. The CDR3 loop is CASSLAELGRLEQYF. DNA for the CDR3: TGTGCCAGCAGCTTGGCGGAATTAGGGAGGTTAGAGCAGTACTTC.

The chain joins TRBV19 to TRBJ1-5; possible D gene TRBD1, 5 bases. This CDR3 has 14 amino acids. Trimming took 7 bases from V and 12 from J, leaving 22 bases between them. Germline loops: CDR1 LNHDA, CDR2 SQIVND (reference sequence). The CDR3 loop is CASTPGGSQGVQHF. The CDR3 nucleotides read TGTGCCAGTACCCCGGGGGGGTCCCAAGGGGTCCAGCATTTT. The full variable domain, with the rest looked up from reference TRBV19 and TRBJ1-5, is DGGITQSPKYLFRKEGQNVTLSCEQNLNHDAMYWYRQDPGQGLRLIYYSQIVNDFQKGDIAEGYSVSREKKESFPLTVTSAQKNPTAFYLCASTPGGSQGVQHFGDGTRLSIL.

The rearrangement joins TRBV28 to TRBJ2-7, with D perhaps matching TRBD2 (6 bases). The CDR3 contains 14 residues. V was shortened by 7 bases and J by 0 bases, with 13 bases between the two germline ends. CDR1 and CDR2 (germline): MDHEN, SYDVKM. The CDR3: CASTLGGFSYEQYF. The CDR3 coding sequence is TGTGCCAGCACCCTGGGGGGTTTCTCCTACGAGCAGTACTTC.

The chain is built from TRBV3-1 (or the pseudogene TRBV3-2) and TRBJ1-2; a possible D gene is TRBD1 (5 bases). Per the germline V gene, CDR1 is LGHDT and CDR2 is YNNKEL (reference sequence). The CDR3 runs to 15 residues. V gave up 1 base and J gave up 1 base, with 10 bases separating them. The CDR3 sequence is CASSQANRNNYGYTF. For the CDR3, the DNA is TGTGCCAGCAGCCAAGCCAACAGGAATAACTATGGCTACACCTTC.

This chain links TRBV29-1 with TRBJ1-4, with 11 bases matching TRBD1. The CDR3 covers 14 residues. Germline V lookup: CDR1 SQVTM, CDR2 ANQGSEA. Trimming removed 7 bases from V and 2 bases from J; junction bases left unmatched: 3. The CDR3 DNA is TGCAGCGGGACAGGGGGCACCACTAATGAAAAACTGTTTTTT. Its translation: CSGTGGTTNEKLFF. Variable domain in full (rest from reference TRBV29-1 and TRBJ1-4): SAVISQKPSRDICQRGTSLTIQCQVDSQVTMMFWYRQQPGQSLTLIATANQGSEATYESGFVIDKFPISRPNLTFSTLTVSNMSPEDSSIYLCSGTGGTTNEKLFFGSGTQLSVL.

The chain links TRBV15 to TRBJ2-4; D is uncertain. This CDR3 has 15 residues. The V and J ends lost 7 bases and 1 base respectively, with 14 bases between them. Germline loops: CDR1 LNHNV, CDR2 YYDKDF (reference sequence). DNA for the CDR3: TGTGCCACCAACAACTACGTGTCGGCCAAAAACATTCAGTACTTC. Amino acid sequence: CATNNYVSAKNIQYF.

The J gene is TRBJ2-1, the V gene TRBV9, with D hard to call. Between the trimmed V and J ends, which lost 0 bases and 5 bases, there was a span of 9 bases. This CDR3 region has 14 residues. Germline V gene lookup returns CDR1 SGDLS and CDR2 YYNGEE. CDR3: CASSVGGTDNEQFF. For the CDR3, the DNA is TGTGCCAGCAGCGTAGGCGGCACGGACAATGAGCAGTTCTTC.

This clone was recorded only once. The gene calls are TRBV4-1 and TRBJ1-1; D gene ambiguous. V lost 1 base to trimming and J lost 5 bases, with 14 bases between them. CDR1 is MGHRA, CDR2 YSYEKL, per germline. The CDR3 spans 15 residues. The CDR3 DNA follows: TGCGCCAGCAGCCAAGCCCCCGGGGTAGGAACTGAAGCTTTCTTT. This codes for CASSQAPGVGTEAFF.

Written as DNA, the CDR3 is TGCGCCAGCAGCTTACAGGGTATGAAGGAAAAACTGTTTTTT. Its translation is CASSLQGMKEKLFF. The V gene is TRBV5-1, the J gene TRBJ1-4, with D possibly being TRBD1 (6 bases). From germline, CDR1 is SGHRS and CDR2 YFSETQ. The CDR3 contains 14 residues. Between the trimmed V and J ends, which lost 2 bases and 8 bases, there was a span of 13 bases.

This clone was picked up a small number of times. CDR3 region: CASGFLRDDRRGEQFF. In nucleotides, the CDR3 is TGTGCTAGTGGTTTCCTCCGGGACGACAGGCGGGGGGAGCAGTTCTTC. The chain is built from TRBV12-5 and TRBJ2-1, with D possibly being TRBD2 (7 bases). This CDR3 spans 16 amino acids. Trimming took 3 bases from V and 10 from J, leaving 22 bases between them. From germline, CDR1 is LGHNT and CDR2 FRNRAP. Looking up the rest from reference TRBV12-5 and TRBJ2-1 gives the full variable domain: DARVTQTPRHKVTEMGQEVTMRCQPILGHNTVFWYRQTMMQGLELLAYFRNRAPLDDSGMPKDRFSAEMPDATLATLKIQPSEPRDSAVYFCASGFLRDDRRGEQFFGPGTRLTVL.

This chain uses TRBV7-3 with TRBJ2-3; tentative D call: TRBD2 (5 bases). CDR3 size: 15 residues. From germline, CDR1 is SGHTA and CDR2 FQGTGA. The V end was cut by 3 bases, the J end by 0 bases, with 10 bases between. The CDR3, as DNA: TGTGCCAGCAGCTTGAGCGGTCATAGCACAGATACGCAGTATTTT. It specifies CASSLSGHSTDTQYF.

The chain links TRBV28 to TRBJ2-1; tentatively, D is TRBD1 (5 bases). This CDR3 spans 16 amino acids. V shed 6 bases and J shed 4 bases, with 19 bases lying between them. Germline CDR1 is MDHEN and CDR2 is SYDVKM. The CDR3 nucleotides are TGTGCCAGCAGAGGCAAGAAGGGGTCTACTTACAATGAGCAGTTCTTC. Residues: CASRGKKGSTYNEQFF.

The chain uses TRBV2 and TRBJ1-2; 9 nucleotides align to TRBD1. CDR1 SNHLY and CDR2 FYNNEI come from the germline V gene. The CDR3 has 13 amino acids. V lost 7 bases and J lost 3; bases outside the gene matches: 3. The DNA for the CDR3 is TGTGCCAGCACCTGGACAGGGGACTATGGCTACACCTTC. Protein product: CASTWTGDYGYTF.

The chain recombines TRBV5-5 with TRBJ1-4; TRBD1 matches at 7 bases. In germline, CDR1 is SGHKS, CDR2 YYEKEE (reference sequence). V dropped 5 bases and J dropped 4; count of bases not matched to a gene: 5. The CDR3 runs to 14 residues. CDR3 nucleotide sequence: TGTGCCAGCAGACTAGGGACAGTTAATGAAAAACTGTTTTTT. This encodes CASRLGTVNEKLFF.

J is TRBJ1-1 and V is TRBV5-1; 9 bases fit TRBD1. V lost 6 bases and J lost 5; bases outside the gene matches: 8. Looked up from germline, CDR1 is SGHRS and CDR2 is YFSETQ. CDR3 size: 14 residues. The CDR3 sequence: CASNEQGAETEAFF. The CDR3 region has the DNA TGCGCCAGCAACGAACAGGGGGCAGAGACTGAAGCTTTCTTT.

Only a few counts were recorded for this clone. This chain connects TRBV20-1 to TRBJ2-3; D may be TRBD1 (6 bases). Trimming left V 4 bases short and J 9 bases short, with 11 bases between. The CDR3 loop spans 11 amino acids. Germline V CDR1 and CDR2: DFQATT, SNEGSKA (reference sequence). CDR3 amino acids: CSAIRQDTQYF. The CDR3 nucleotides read TGCAGTGCTATTAGACAGGACACGCAGTATTTT.

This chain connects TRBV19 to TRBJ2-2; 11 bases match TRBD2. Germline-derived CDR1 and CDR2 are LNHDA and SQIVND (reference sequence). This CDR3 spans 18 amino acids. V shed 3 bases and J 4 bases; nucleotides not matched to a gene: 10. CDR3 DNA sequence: TGTGCCAGTAGTATTCGAACTAGCGGGAGTACTGTCACCGGGGAGCTGTTTTTT. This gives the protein CASSIRTSGSTVTGELFF. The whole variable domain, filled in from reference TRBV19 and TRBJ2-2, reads DGGITQSPKYLFRKEGQNVTLSCEQNLNHDAMYWYRQDPGQGLRLIYYSQIVNDFQKGDIAEGYSVSREKKESFPLTVTSAQKNPTAFYLCASSIRTSGSTVTGELFFGEGSRLTVL.

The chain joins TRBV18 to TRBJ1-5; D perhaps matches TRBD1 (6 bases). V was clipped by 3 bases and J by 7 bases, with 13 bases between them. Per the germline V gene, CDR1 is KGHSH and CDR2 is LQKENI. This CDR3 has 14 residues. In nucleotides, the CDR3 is TGTGCCAGCTCACCGGGAGTAGGGGGACAGCCCCAGCATTTT. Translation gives CASSPGVGGQPQHF.

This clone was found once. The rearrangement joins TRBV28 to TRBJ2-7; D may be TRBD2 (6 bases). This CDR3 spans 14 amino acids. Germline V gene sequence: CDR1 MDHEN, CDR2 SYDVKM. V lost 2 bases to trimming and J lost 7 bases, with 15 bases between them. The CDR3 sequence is CASSLGDWGREQYF. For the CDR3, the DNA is TGTGCCAGCAGTTTAGGGGACTGGGGACGAGAGCAGTACTTC.

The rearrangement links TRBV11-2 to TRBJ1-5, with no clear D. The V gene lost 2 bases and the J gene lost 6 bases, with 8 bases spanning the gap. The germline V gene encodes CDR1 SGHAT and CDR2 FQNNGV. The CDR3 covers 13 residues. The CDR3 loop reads CASSLFSGQPQHF. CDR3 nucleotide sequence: TGTGCCAGCAGCTTATTTAGCGGTCAGCCCCAGCATTTT.

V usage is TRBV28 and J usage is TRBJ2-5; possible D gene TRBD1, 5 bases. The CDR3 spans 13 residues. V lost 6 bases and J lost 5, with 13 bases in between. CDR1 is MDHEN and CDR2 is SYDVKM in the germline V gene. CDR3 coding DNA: TGTGCCAGCAGATTAACAGGTCGGGAGACCCAGTACTTC. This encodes CASRLTGRETQYF.

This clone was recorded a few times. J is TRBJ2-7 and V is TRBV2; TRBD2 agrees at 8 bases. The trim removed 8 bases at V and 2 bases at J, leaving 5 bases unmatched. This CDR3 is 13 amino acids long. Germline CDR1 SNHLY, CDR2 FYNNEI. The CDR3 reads CASGSGGPYEQYF. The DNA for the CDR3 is TGTGCCAGCGGAAGCGGGGGACCCTACGAGCAGTACTTC.

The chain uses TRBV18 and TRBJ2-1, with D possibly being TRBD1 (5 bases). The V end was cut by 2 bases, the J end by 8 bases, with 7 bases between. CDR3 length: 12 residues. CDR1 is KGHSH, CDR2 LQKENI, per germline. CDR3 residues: CASSPLGHEQFF. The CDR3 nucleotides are TGTGCCAGCTCACCATTGGGGCATGAGCAGTTCTTC.